This TCR beta chain was captured by sequencing in a study of identical twins. TCRdb re-called the 5' RACE reads with MiXCR, one entry per CDR3 protein. The sample has some 900,000 distinct CDR3 sequences, 9% to 15% seen once. Germline V gene data show CDR1 as MRHNA and CDR2 as SNTAGT. This CDR3 is 13 amino acids long. The V end was cut by 0 bases, the J end by 9 bases, with 6 bases between. The same sample was also studied in work on yellow fever vaccine responses in identical twins.

Material for sequencing was PBMCs. This TCR was recovered from a woman aged 18-29 years in good health. This rearrangement joins TRBV6-4 to TRBJ1-6, with D unresolved. As DNA, the CDR3 is TGTGCCAGCAGTGACTCGAGAGGTTCACCCCTCCACTTT. This gives the protein CASSDSRGSPLHF.